This T cell receptor beta chain was documented in a study of cytomegalovirus exposure and HLA in healthy donors. Primers: 60 Vbeta forward and 13 Jbeta reverse. Repertoires were generated with immunoSEQ multiplex PCR, while TCRdb's copy carries only in-frame clones and drops some. The sample features tens of thousands of clones, with more than 25% in its top ten. The CDR3 totals 19 residues. Germline loops: CDR1 SGHRS, CDR2 YFSETQ. V lost 4 bases, J lost 2 bases, and 16 bases stayed unmatched. What was sequenced was PBMCs. This clonotype was sampled from a man aged 40-50 years in good health and CMV-seropositive. The V and J genes are TRBV5-1 and TRBJ2-2; 8 bases are shared with TRBD2. CDR3 DNA sequence: TGCGCCAGCAGCGCGAGCCTACTGGGGGCGGGAGGAAACACCGGGGAGCTGTTTTTT. Its translation is CASSASLLGAGGNTGELFF. The variable domain in full, with the rest retrieved from reference TRBV5-1 and TRBJ2-2, is KAGVTQTPRYLIKTRGQQVTLSCSPISGHRSVSWYQQTPGQGLQFLFEYFSETQRNKGNFPGRFSGRQFSNSRSEMNVSTLELGDSALYLCASSASLLGAGGNTGELFFGEGSRLTVL.